This note documents a single T cell receptor (beta chain) sequence. Its target is unknown. The entry originates in a study of breast tumors, draining lymph nodes, adjacent tissues. General observations from the study: Luminal-like breast cancer showed significantly higher tumor–nontumor repertoire similarity than basal-like.

TCRdb analysed the multiplex PCR reads with MiXCR anew, one entry per CDR3 protein. The table has 20,000 to 25,000 distinct CDR3 sequences, 64% seen once. What was sequenced was tumor-adjacent breast tissue. The source is a female donor with breast cancer. Some clones in this sample may be carry-over from other donors' samples.

CDR3 region: CASSPIPGQGQEQYF. The CDR3 region has the DNA TGCGCCAGCAGTCCTATCCCGGGACAGGGGCAAGAGCAGTACTTC. The J gene is TRBJ2-7, the V gene TRBV5-1, with 10 bases fitting TRBD1. The CDR3 runs 15 residues. Germline lookup yields CDR1 SGHRS and CDR2 YFSETQ. J was trimmed by 7 bases and V by 5 bases; bases with no gene match: 12.